The entry below describes one TCR beta chain. The antigen is undetermined. The data derive from a study of shared clonotypes between healthy human individuals. Produced via immunoSEQ multiplex PCR; TCRdb's table is partial and in-frame only. Found here are millions of clones, over 85% of them singletons; the top ten hold more than 0.1%. Findings and caveats of the study: Naive subsets typically showed greater estimated richness than memory subsets.

The sequencing input was naive CD4+ T cells sorted from blood. Stated subset: CD45RA+ positively selected. The TCR comes from a man between 18 and 29 years old in good health.

The CDR3 loop reads CAISEGQHNQPQHF. CDR3 DNA: TGTGCCATCAGTGAAGGACAGCACAATCAGCCCCAGCATTTT. The chain has TRBV10-3 and TRBJ1-5; a possible D gene is TRBD1 (6 bases). Trimming pared 3 bases from V and 3 bases from J, leaving 9 bases between. Per germline, CDR1 ENHRY and CDR2 SYGVKD. CDR3 length equals 14 residues.